A single T cell receptor (beta chain) is shown here with its context. The data originate from a study of T-cell reconstitution after alpha-beta-depleted transplantation in children. Per germline, CDR1 SGHAT and CDR2 FQNNGV. V shed 7 bases, J shed 7 bases, and the junction held 9 bases outside the gene matches. This CDR3 comprises 15 residues. A TCRbeta library incorporating unique molecular identifiers was prepared. TCRdb re-derived calls from the PCR reads in MiXCR, one entry per CDR3 protein. The table records about 610,000 distinct CDR3 sequences, roughly a tenth of them present only once. The sequence came from a human donor who donated a stem cell graft to a child with acute myeloid leukemia. The sample in question was PBMCs from the stem cell graft donor, obtained from the stem cell graft. The chain combines TRBV11-2 with TRBJ2-3; 12 nucleotides align to TRBD1. The CDR3 reads CASTSRDRGQNTQYF. The CDR3, as DNA: TGTGCCAGCACCTCCCGGGACAGGGGGCAAAATACGCAGTATTTT.